This record concerns one TCR beta chain sequence. The antigen is unknown. Random hexamers were used to reverse transcribe the RNA input (about 0.5 to 1 ug). TCR beta CDR3 was amplified by immunoSEQ multiplex PCR. This amplification extended across 54 Vbeta and 13 Jbeta segments. MiXCR, run by TCRdb on the immunoSEQ multiplex PCR reads, gives a single entry per CDR3 protein. The sample holds about 180,000 distinct CDR3 sequences; around 94% are singletons and the top ten take 0.099%. Germline V lookup: CDR1 MGHRA, CDR2 YSYEKL. V dropped 1 base and J dropped 7; count of bases not matched to a gene: 4. The CDR3 loop spans 15 amino acids. Negative isolation yielded CD8+ and CD4+ T cells; FACS enriched TEMRA cells. This sample was taken from a study of CD8 T cells in Susac syndrome. Background on the study: Patients with Susac syndrome were therapy-naive, treated with corticosteroids, or treated with intravenous immunoglobulin alone when blood was collected.

Study-level findings and limits: Clonal expansion was not observed in the Susac syndrome CD4+ T cell repertoires.

The clonotype originates from a human donor with Susac syndrome. Specimen: CD4+ T cells from PBMCs. The chain is built from TRBV4-1 and TRBJ2-2; 9 bases align to TRBD1. The CDR3 protein is CASSQAQGAGGELFF. The CDR3 coding sequence is TGCGCCAGCAGCCAAGCACAGGGGGCCGGCGGGGAGCTGTTTTTT.